The rows below give T cell receptor beta chains drawn from one sample of a study of blood T cell repertoires in COVID-19. Data came from immunoSEQ multiplex PCR; TCRdb stores just in-frame clones and leaves some out. Counted here are almost 250,000 clones, around 86% occurring once; the ten biggest clones make up 1.6%. Material: PBMCs or T cells enriched from blood (not recorded which). These receptors all stem from a woman aged 45-59 years who had recovered from COVID-19. Both conserved end residues are part of each CDR3. Each record gives: clone size, J gene, V gene, D gene, CDR3 DNA, CDR3 protein. A D gene is named only where the DNA matches it firmly. The size of a clone is reported for some rows only, either as once, few or many, or as a class for expanded clones.

NA	TRBJ2-7	TRBV11-2	TRBD1	TGTGCCAGCAGCCCGGGGACAGCTCTCTCCTACGAGCAGTACTTC	CASSPGTALSYEQYF
once	TRBJ2-1	TRBV19	TRBD2	TGTGCCAGTACGGATCTAGCGGGAGCCTACAATGAGCAGTTCTTC	CASTDLAGAYNEQFF
NA	TRBJ1-5	TRBV6-5	NA	TGTGCCAGCATTTACGTCAGACTAAATCAGCCCCAGCATTTT	CASIYVRLNQPQHF
once	TRBJ2-3	TRBV11-2	TRBD1	TGTGCCAGCAGCGCCATGATCCGGACAGGAAGCACAGATACGCAGTATTTT	CASSAMIRTGSTDTQYF
few	TRBJ1-4	TRBV13	TRBD1	TGTGCCAGCAGCCCATGGACAGGGTTTGATGAAAAACTGTTTTTT	CASSPWTGFDEKLFF
NA	TRBJ1-1	TRBV6-5	TRBD1	TGTGCCAGCAGCCGCGGGACAGAGAAAAACACTGAAGCTTTCTTT	CASSRGTEKNTEAFF
NA	TRBJ1-5	TRBV30	NA	TGTGCCTGGAGTGTCGGAGGGAACAATCAGCCCCAGCATTTT	CAWSVGGNNQPQHF
many	TRBJ2-3	TRBV2	NA	TGTGCCAGCAGGCGGGTCACAGATACGCAGTATTTT	CASRRVTDTQYF
NA	TRBJ2-1	TRBV14	TRBD2	TGTGCCAGCAGCCAGATAGCGGGCGACCCTTCATACAATGAGCAGTTCTTC	CASSQIAGDPSYNEQFF
NA	TRBJ2-7	TRBV6-2/TRBV6-3	NA	TGTGCCAGCAGTTACTCGACATCTAGCCAGCAGTACTTC	CASSYSTSSQQYF
NA	TRBJ1-1	TRBV30	TRBD1	TGTGCCTGGGGCGGGGACAGCAGGTCTGAAGCTTTCTTT	CAWGGDSRSEAFF
NA	TRBJ1-1	TRBV5-1	TRBD1	TGCGCCAGCAGCCCTGGACAGGGGGCGTGGAACACTGAAGCTTTCTTT	CASSPGQGAWNTEAFF
NA	TRBJ1-1	TRBV10-3	NA	TGTGCCATCAGAACAAGTAACACTGAAGCTTTCTTT	CAIRTSNTEAFF
NA	TRBJ1-4	TRBV28	TRBD1	TGTGCCAGCAGTTTGTGGGGACAGGTGGGGGATAATGAAAAACTGTTTTTT	CASSLWGQVGDNEKLFF
NA	TRBJ1-4	TRBV29-1	TRBD1	TGCAGCGCGTACCGGGACAGGGGCGAAAAACTGTTTTTT	CSAYRDRGEKLFF
NA	TRBJ1-1	TRBV19	NA	TGTGCCAGTATTGGCCCGGGGGAGACTGAAGCTTTCTTT	CASIGPGETEAFF
NA	TRBJ1-3	TRBV25-1	NA	TGTGCCAGCAGTGAGGCCGGGGCTGGAAACACCATATATTTT	CASSEAGAGNTIYF
few	TRBJ1-4	TRBV19	NA	TGTGCCACGAAACAGGACGTCAATGAAAAACTGTTTTTT	CATKQDVNEKLFF
NA	TRBJ2-5	TRBV5-4	NA	TGTGCCAGCAGCTTGGCGGGAGTAGAGACCCAGTACTTC	CASSLAGVETQYF
NA	TRBJ2-3	TRBV19	NA	TGTGCCAGTAGTATAGGGGCGGGTAACACTCGTCGAGATACGCAGTATTTT	CASSIGAGNTRRDTQYF
NA	TRBJ2-3	TRBV25-1	NA	TGTGCCAGCATGAGTCAACTCGTCCCGGGGGCAGATACGCAGTATTTT	CASMSQLVPGADTQYF